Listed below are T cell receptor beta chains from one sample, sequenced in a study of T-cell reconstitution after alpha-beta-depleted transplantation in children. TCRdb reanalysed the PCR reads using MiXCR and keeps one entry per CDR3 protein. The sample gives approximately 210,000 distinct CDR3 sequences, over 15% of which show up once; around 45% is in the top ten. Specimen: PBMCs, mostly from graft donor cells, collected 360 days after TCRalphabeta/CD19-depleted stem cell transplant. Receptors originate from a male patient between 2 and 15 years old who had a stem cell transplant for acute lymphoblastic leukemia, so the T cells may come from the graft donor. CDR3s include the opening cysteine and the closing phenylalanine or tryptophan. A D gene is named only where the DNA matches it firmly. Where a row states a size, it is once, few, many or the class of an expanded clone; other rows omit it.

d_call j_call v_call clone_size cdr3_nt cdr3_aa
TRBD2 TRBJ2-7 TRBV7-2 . TGTGCCAGCAGCCCGAGCGGGGGGTTCTACGAGCAGTACTTC CASSPSGGFYEQYF
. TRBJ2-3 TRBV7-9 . TGTGCCAGCAGCTTAGTAGGGGTTCCAGATACGCAGTATTTT CASSLVGVPDTQYF
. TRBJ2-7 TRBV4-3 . TGCGCCAGCAGCCAAGAACAGGGCCTTAGAGGCTACGAGCAGTACTTC CASSQEQGLRGYEQYF
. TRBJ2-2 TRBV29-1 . TGCAGCGTTGATGCGTTCCCGGACACCGGGGAGCTGTTTTTT CSVDAFPDTGELFF
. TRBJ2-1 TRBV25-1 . TGTGCCAGCAGTGATCGGGTGGGTAATGAGCAGTTCTTC CASSDRVGNEQFF
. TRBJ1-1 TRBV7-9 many TGTGCCAGCAGCTTAGCGAAGGGGCGTGGTACTGAAGCTTTCTTT CASSLAKGRGTEAFF
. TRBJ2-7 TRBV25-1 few TGTGCCAGCAGTGATCCCTCCACAGGGTCGCCCGAGCAGTACTTC CASSDPSTGSPEQYF
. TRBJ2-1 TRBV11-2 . TGTGCCAGCAGCTTAGAACAGGCGAGACAGTACAATGAGCAGTTCTTC CASSLEQARQYNEQFF
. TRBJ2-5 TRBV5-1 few TGCGCCAGCAGCTTGGTATTTACCCGGGGGTCAAACACACGGGAGACCCAGTACTTC CASSLVFTRGSNTRETQYF
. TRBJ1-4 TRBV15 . TGTGCCACCAGCTTGCGTGTGGGCGGAGAAAAACTGTTTTTT CATSLRVGGEKLFF
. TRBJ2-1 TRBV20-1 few TGCAGTGCTCCCCGGGGGACCCGAGGGAATGAGCAGTTCTTC CSAPRGTRGNEQFF
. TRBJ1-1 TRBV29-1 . TGCAGCGTTGGTTTCGGGGCTGAAGCTTTCTTT CSVGFGAEAFF
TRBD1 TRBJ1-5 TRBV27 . TGTGCCAGCAGTCACAGGGGGCCGAACCAGCCCCAGCATTTT CASSHRGPNQPQHF
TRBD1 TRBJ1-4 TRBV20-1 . TGCAGTGCTAGAGGGACAGGGTATGGTGAAAAACTGTTTTTT CSARGTGYGEKLFF
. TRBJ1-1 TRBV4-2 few TGTGCCAGCAGCCAAGTCGGGAGTCCTGCCACTGAAGCTTTCTTT CASSQVGSPATEAFF
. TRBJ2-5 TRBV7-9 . TGTGCCAGCAGCTGGGAAACAGGAAAAGAGACCCAGTACTTC CASSWETGKETQYF
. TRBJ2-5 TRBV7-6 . TGTGCCAGCAGCTTAGGGGTGGGTACCCAAGAGACCCAGTACTTC CASSLGVGTQETQYF
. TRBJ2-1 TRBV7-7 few TGTGCCAGCAGCTTAGATGTTCGGGGTGGGGGAAGCTCCTACAATGAGCAGTTCTTC CASSLDVRGGGSSYNEQFF
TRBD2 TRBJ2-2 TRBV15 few TGTGCCACCAGCAGCCTAGCGGGGAACACCGGGGAGCTGTTTTTT CATSSLAGNTGELFF
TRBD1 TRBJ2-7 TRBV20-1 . TGCAGTGCTAGAGATTTGACAGGGTTCCTCGAGCAGTACTTC CSARDLTGFLEQYF
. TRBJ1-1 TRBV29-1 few TGCAGCTCTTCGTTGACAGGGAACACTGAAGCTTTCTTT CSSSLTGNTEAFF
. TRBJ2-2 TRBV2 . TGTGCCCTGCCCATAACCCAGGGCACCGGGGAGCTGTTTTTT CALPITQGTGELFF
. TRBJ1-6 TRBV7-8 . TGTGCCAGCAGCTGGCTGGGAGGGGCCAATTCACCCCTCCACTTT CASSWLGGANSPLHF
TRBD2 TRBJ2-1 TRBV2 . TGTGCCAACAAACCCGGGGGGATCTCCTACAATGAGCAGTTCTTC CANKPGGISYNEQFF
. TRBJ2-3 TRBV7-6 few TGTGCCAGCAGCTCGGGGAGGGGGACAGGAATCTCGGATACGCAGTATTTT CASSSGRGTGISDTQYF
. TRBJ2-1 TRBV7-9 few TGTGCCAGCAGCGGAGGGCCCAGCTCCTACAATGAGCAGTTCTTC CASSGGPSSYNEQFF
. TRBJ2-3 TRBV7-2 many TGTGCCAGCAGCTCGGCAAGTGGGAGTGTATCACATACGCAGTATTTT CASSSASGSVSHTQYF
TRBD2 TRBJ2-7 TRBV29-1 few TGCAGCGTCCGAATAGCGGGGAGCTTACTGGGGGAGCAGTACTTC CSVRIAGSLLGEQYF
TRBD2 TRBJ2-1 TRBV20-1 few TGCAGGGGGGTCGGGGGGGACAATGAGCAGTTCTTC CRGVGGDNEQFF
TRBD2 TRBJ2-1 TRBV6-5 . TGTGCCAGCAGTTACTCCAGCGGGGGGCCTATCTACAATGAGCAGTTCTTC CASSYSSGGPIYNEQFF
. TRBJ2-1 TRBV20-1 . TGCAGTGCTAGATTGGACTACCGATCCTACAATGAGCAGTTCTTC CSARLDYRSYNEQFF
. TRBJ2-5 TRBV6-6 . TGTGCCAGCAGTTACAGCCTCCAAGAGACCCAGTACTTC CASSYSLQETQYF
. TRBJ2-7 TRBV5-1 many TGCGCCAGCAGCCCTGGCCCAGAAGGGATTTTGGAGCAGTACTTC CASSPGPEGILEQYF
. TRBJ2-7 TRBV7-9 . TGTGCCAGCAGCACCAGGGATTCCTACGAGCAGTACTTC CASSTRDSYEQYF
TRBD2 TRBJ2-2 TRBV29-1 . TGCAGCGTCTCCGGGACTAGCGGGTGGATGGCCGGGGAGCTGTTTTTT CSVSGTSGWMAGELFF
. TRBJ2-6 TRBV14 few TGTGCCAGCAGCCGGTGGATGACCTCTGGGGCCAACGTCCTGACTTTC CASSRWMTSGANVLTF
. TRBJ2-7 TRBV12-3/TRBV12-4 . TGTGCCAGCAGCCTTGAGGGGGGGGCTAGAGGTAGCGAGCAGTACTTC CASSLEGGARGSEQYF
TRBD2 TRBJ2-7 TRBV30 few TGTGCCTGGAGCGCCGGGAGGACGGACGAGCAGTACTTC CAWSAGRTDEQYF
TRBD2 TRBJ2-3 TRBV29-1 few TGCAGCGTGCCGGGACTAGCGGGGACGTACACAGATACGCAGTATTTT CSVPGLAGTYTDTQYF
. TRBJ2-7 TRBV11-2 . TGTGCCAGCAGCTCCACCACTGGGGACCAAGCCTACGAGCAGTACTTC CASSSTTGDQAYEQYF
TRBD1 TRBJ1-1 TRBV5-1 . TGCGCCAGCAGCTTGGAGGGACAGGAGAAAGCTTTCTTT CASSLEGQEKAFF
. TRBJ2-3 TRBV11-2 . TGTGCCAGCAGCTTAGATTCGGGTTGGACGGATACGCAGTATTTT CASSLDSGWTDTQYF
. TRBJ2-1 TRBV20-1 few TGCAGTGCTACCAAGTCCCGGGGGAAGCGGTCCAATGAGCAGTTCTTC CSATKSRGKRSNEQFF
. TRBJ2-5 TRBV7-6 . TGTGCCATCCAAAACGGCCGGGGGCGCGAGACCCAGTACTTC CAIQNGRGRETQYF
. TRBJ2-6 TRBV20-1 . TGCAGTGGAAGGAGGGGGTCTGGGGCCAACGTCCTGACTTTC CSGRRGSGANVLTF
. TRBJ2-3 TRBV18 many TGTGCCAGCAGTCCCACAGATACGCAGTATTTT CASSPTDTQYF
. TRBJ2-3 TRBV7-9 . TGTGCCAGCAGCTTAGATCGGGGAGATACGCAGTATTTT CASSLDRGDTQYF
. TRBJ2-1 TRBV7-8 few TGTGCCAGCAGCCGTTCCCCCGCAGATCCGGTCTTC CASSRSPADPVF
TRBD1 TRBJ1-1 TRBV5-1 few TGCGCCAGCCGACCCCAGGGGGCGAACACTGAAGCTTTCTTT CASRPQGANTEAFF
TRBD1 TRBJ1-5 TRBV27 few TGTGCCAGCAGTTCATTACAGGGGGCTCGGCAGCCCCAGCATTTT CASSSLQGARQPQHF
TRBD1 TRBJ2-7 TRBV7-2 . TGTGCCAGCAGAATGATACGGACAGGGGATTACGAGCAGTACTTC CASRMIRTGDYEQYF
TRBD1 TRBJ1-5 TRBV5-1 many TGCGCCAGCAGCTTGGGGACAGGGATGAATCAGCCCCAGCATTTT CASSLGTGMNQPQHF
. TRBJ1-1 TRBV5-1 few TGCGCCAGCAGCTTGGGCACAGGGTTCACTGAAGCTTTCTTT CASSLGTGFTEAFF
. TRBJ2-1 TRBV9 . TGTGCCAGCAGCGTAAATCAAAATGAGCAGTTCTTC CASSVNQNEQFF
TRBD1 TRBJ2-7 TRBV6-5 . TGTGCCAGCAGTTACTCGGGACAGCTTTCCGGGGAGCAGTACTTC CASSYSGQLSGEQYF